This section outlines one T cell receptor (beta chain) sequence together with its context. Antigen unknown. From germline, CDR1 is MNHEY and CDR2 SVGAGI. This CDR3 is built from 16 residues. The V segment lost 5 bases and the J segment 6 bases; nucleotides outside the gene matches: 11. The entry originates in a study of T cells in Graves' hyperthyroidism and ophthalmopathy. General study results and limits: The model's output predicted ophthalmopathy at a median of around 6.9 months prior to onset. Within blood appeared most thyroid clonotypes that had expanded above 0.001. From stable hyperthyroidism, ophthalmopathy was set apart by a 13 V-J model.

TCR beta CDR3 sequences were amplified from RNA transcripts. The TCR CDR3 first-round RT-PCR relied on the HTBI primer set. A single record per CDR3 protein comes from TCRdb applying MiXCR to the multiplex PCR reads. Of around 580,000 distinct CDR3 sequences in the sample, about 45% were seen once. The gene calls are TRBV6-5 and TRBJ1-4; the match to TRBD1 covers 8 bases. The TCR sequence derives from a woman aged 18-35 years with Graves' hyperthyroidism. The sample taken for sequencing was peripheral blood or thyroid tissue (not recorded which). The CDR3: CASSPARTGFDEKLFF. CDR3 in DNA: TGTGCCAGCAGTCCGGCCCGGACAGGGTTCGATGAAAAACTGTTTTTT.